The 26 T cell receptor beta chains below were found in one sample sequenced in a study of a mutant IDH1 vaccine in newly diagnosed glioma. The time point was: week 47, end of study. Mutant IDH1 20-mer peptide, at 300 ug, made up each vaccine dose, with topical imiquimod. This table comes from immunoSEQ multiplex PCR, and its TCRdb copy is limited to in-frame clones, with some not included. The sample consists of approximately 80,000 clones, 75% to 90% of them appearing once. No antigen is known for these receptors. The source material was PBMCs, sampled from a glioma patient whose treatment included an IDH1 peptide vaccine. These receptors all stem from a man aged 40-49 years with glioma.

The chain combines TRBV10-3 with TRBJ1-1; D might be TRBD1 (6 bases). CDR1 ENHRY and CDR2 SYGVKD come from the germline V gene. This CDR3 region has 17 residues. Between the trimmed V and J ends, which lost 3 bases and 0 bases, there was a span of 17 bases. The CDR3 sequence is CAISDPPGRGMNTEAFF. The CDR3 bases are TGTGCCATCAGTGACCCCCCGGGCAGGGGTATGAACACTGAAGCTTTCTTT.

V is TRBV4-1 and J is TRBJ2-6; D not certain. Per germline, CDR1 MGHRA and CDR2 YSYEKL. V was trimmed by 0 bases and J by 1 base, leaving 10 bases between them. This CDR3 region has 17 residues. The CDR3 is CASSQDLMGSGANVLTF. CDR3 sequence (DNA): TGCGCCAGCAGCCAAGATTTAATGGGTTCTGGGGCCAACGTCCTGACTTTC.

The chain employs TRBV30 and TRBJ1-1; D is ambiguous. Looked up from germline, CDR1 is GTSNPN and CDR2 is SVGIG (reference sequence). Trimming pared 2 bases from V and 1 base from J, leaving 5 bases between. The CDR3 runs to 12 residues. CDR3 sequence reads: CAWSNRNTEAFF. In nucleotides, the CDR3 is TGTGCCTGGAGTAACAGGAACACTGAAGCTTTCTTT.

J is TRBJ2-6 and V is TRBV4-3; D is unresolved. The germline V gene has CDR1 LGHNA and CDR2 YSLEER. Trimming took off 7 bases at V and 0 bases at J, with 16 bases between the two ends. CDR3 length: 17 residues. The CDR3 spells CASTLHPPASGANVLTF. CDR3 bases: TGCGCCAGCACTTTACATCCCCCTGCCTCTGGGGCCAACGTCCTGACTTTC.

The rearrangement links TRBV7-9 to TRBJ1-3; D gene uncertain. Germline V CDR1 and CDR2: SEHNR, FQNEAQ (reference sequence). Trimming took 1 base from V and 4 from J, leaving 8 bases between them. The CDR3 is made up of 14 amino acids. This CDR3 reads CASSLDFRGNTIYF. In nucleotides, the CDR3 is TGTGCCAGCAGCTTAGATTTTCGAGGAAACACCATATATTTT.

The gene calls are TRBV12-5 and TRBJ2-3; D not resolved. Germline loops: CDR1 LGHNT, CDR2 FRNRAP. The CDR3 consists of 11 residues. Between the trimmed V and J ends, which lost 2 bases and 5 bases, there was a span of 2 bases. In DNA, the CDR3 is TGTGCTAGTGGTTTGAGAGATACGCAGTATTTT. This sequence encodes CASGLRDTQYF.

The rearrangement uses TRBV30 and TRBJ2-2, with D tentatively TRBD1 (5 bases). V lost 3 bases and J lost 7, with 12 bases in between. CDR1 is GTSNPN, CDR2 SVGIG, per germline (reference sequence). CDR3 size: 13 residues. The CDR3 loop reads CAWRRQKNGELFF. CDR3 DNA sequence: TGTGCCTGGAGGAGACAGAAGAACGGGGAGCTGTTTTTT.

This chain joins TRBV6-6 and TRBJ2-5; 7 bases are a match to TRBD1. Unmatched junction bases numbered 3, after V lost 6 bases and J lost 2 bases. CDR3 size: 13 residues. The germline V gene encodes CDR1 MNHNY and CDR2 SVGAGI (reference sequence). The CDR3, as DNA: TGTGCCAGCAGCGGGACAGAGCAAGAGACCCAGTACTTC. It codes for CASSGTEQETQYF.

There are a few counts of this clone. The V and J genes are TRBV5-1 and TRBJ2-2; TRBD2 matches 9 bases. Trimming cost V 4 bases and J 5 bases; bases outside gene matches: 0. The CDR3 length is 13 residues. From germline, CDR1 is SGHRS and CDR2 YFSETQ. In DNA, the CDR3 is TGCGCCAGCAGCACTAGCGGGACCGGGGAGCTGTTTTTT. Its protein is CASSTSGTGELFF.

CDR3 protein: CASSSRGLYEQYF. For the CDR3, the DNA is TGTGCCAGCAGCTCGAGGGGGCTCTACGAGCAGTACTTC. This sequence joins TRBV11-2 and TRBJ2-7; 7 nucleotides align to TRBD1. The CDR3 length is 13 residues. CDR1 and CDR2 (germline): SGHAT, FQNNGV. J lost 3 bases, V lost 4 bases, and 3 bases had no gene match.

The chain joins TRBV7-2 to TRBJ2-2, with 8 bases identical to TRBD1. J was trimmed by 2 bases and V by 6 bases; bases with no gene match: 5. The CDR3 length is 15 residues. Germline assignment: CDR1 SGHTA and CDR2 FQGNSA. The CDR3 is CASRRGTGNTGELFF. The CDR3 bases are TGTGCCAGCAGACGAGGGACAGGAAACACCGGGGAGCTGTTTTTT.

This clone appeared a single time. The V and J genes are TRBV5-6 and TRBJ2-5, with a weak D call TRBD2 (6 bases). CDR3 size: 14 residues. The V end was cut by 3 bases, the J end by 2 bases, with 11 bases between. Germline-derived CDR1 and CDR2 are SGHDT and YYEEEE. For the CDR3, the DNA is TGTGCCAGCAGCTCGGGAGACAGTCAAGAGACCCAGTACTTC. Amino acids: CASSSGDSQETQYF.

The chain combines TRBV7-8 with TRBJ2-7, with D hard to call. This CDR3 has 15 residues. V was clipped by 2 bases and J by 4 bases, with 15 bases between them. CDR1 and CDR2 from the germline V gene are SGHVS and FQNEAQ. The CDR3 reads CASSLYGLVGYEQYF. As DNA, the CDR3 is TGTGCCAGCAGCTTATACGGGCTAGTAGGTTACGAGCAGTACTTC.

This chain joins TRBV7-2 and TRBJ1-4; D perhaps matches TRBD1 (5 bases). The CDR3 has 15 residues. Trimming took off 5 bases at V and 7 bases at J, with 17 bases between the two ends. Germline V gene data show CDR1 as SGHTA and CDR2 as FQGNSA. The CDR3, as DNA: TGTGCCAGCAGCGTAACCGGGACGACGGGTGAAAAACTGTTTTTT. Protein: CASSVTGTTGEKLFF.

This chain uses TRBV19 with TRBJ1-2; D is perhaps TRBD1 (5 bases). In germline, CDR1 is LNHDA, CDR2 SQIVND (reference sequence). Trimming shortened V by 3 bases and J by 4 bases, and 18 bases separated the two germline ends. The CDR3 length is 16 residues. The CDR3 coding sequence is TGTGCCAGTAGTATGCATCTGACAGACGCCGGCTATGGCTACACCTTC. As protein: CASSMHLTDAGYGYTF.

The CDR3 here is CASSQDSGGTGRAEAFF. The DNA of the CDR3 is TGCGCCAGCAGCCAAGATTCAGGGGGTACAGGGCGGGCTGAAGCTTTCTTT. This chain links TRBV4-3 with TRBJ1-1; 7 bases fit TRBD1. CDR3 size: 17 residues. The germline V gene has CDR1 LGHNA and CDR2 YSLEER. The trim removed 0 bases at V and 6 bases at J, leaving 13 bases unmatched.

The chain is built from TRBV25-1 and TRBJ2-7, with unresolved D. The germline CDR1 and CDR2 sequences are MGHDK and SYGVNS. This CDR3 spans 14 amino acids. Trimming shortened V by 5 bases and J by 0 bases, and 11 bases separated the two germline ends. CDR3 in DNA: TGTGCCAGCAGTCTTTCCTCGAGCTCCTACGAGCAGTACTTC. Protein product: CASSLSSSSYEQYF.

The genes are TRBV29-1 and TRBJ2-5, with D possibly being TRBD1 or TRBD2 (5 bases each). The tail of the sequence fits TRBJ2-7 better, so the J call may be wrong. The CDR3 sequence is 13 residues long. Per germline, CDR1 SQVTM and CDR2 ANQGSEA. CDR3 loop: CSAWGSGSYEQYF. The CDR3, as DNA: TGCAGCGCCTGGGGGAGCGGATCCTACGAGCAGTACTTC.

The genes are TRBV5-4 and TRBJ1-2; no clear D. The CDR3 loop spans 16 amino acids. Germline-derived CDR1 and CDR2 are SGHNT and YYREEE (reference sequence). The V and J ends lost 0 bases and 0 bases respectively, with 12 bases between them. The CDR3 is CASSLGVTDTNYGYTF. CDR3 coding DNA: TGTGCCAGCAGCTTGGGAGTCACAGACACTAACTATGGCTACACCTTC.

The chain combines TRBV14 with TRBJ2-1; D gene ambiguous. The germline CDR1 and CDR2 sequences are SGHDN and FVKESK. The CDR3 totals 12 residues. V lost 5 bases and J 5 bases, leaving 7 bases between the germline ends. CDR3 in DNA: TGTGCCAGCAGCACCCGGAACAATGAGCAGTTCTTC. Its protein is CASSTRNNEQFF.

The rearrangement links TRBV28 to TRBJ1-1, with TRBD1 matching over 11 bases. Germline CDR1 MDHEN, CDR2 SYDVKM. There are 14 residues in the CDR3. Trimming cost V 10 bases and J 3 bases; bases outside gene matches: 7. The CDR3 here is CATKRTGGYTEAFF. The CDR3 DNA sequence: TGTGCCACCAAGCGGACAGGGGGCTACACTGAAGCTTTCTTT.

The chain uses TRBV7-3 and TRBJ2-3; perhaps TRBD2 as D (5 bases). Germline V gives CDR1 SGHTA, CDR2 FQGTGA. This CDR3 comprises 14 residues. V lost 5 bases and J 0 bases, leaving 9 bases between the germline ends. This CDR3 is CASSGGLSTDTQYF. The CDR3 bases are TGTGCCAGCAGCGGAGGCTTAAGCACAGATACGCAGTATTTT.

V usage is TRBV4-1 and J usage is TRBJ1-5; 7 bases are shared with TRBD1. The CDR3 spans 15 residues. V trimming: 2 bases; J trimming: 4 bases; junction bases outside the gene matches: 5. Germline V CDR1 and CDR2: MGHRA, YSYEKL. The CDR3 nucleotides are TGCGCCAGCAGCCAAACCGGGACAGATAATCAGCCCCAGCATTTT. Its translation is CASSQTGTDNQPQHF.

The chain has TRBV30 and TRBJ1-5; D is undetermined. V dropped 0 bases and J dropped 6 bases, with 9 bases sitting between them. The CDR3 spans 13 residues. Germline V gene lookup returns CDR1 GTSNPN and CDR2 SVGIG (reference sequence). The CDR3 DNA reads as TGTGCCTGGAGTGTAGGTCCGGGTCAGCCCCAGCATTTT. This translates into CAWSVGPGQPQHF.

The chain uses TRBV7-2 and TRBJ2-5; a possible D gene is TRBD1 (6 bases). The CDR3 length is 14 residues. V was shortened by 5 bases and J by 1 base, with 11 bases between the two germline ends. Germline lookup yields CDR1 SGHTA and CDR2 FQGNSA. CDR3 coding DNA: TGTGCCAGCAGCCAAAACAGGGCCCAAGAGACCCAGTACTTC. Translation gives CASSQNRAQETQYF.

CDR3 in DNA: TGTGCCAGCAGCGTAGAGGGGACAGGGCGTTTGCAGTTCTTC. It encodes CASSVEGTGRLQFF. V and J are TRBV9 and TRBJ2-1; 9 positions match TRBD1. Germline CDR1 SGDLS, CDR2 YYNGEE. The ends lost 0 bases at V and 12 bases at J; junction bases unmatched: 7. CDR3 length equals 14 residues.